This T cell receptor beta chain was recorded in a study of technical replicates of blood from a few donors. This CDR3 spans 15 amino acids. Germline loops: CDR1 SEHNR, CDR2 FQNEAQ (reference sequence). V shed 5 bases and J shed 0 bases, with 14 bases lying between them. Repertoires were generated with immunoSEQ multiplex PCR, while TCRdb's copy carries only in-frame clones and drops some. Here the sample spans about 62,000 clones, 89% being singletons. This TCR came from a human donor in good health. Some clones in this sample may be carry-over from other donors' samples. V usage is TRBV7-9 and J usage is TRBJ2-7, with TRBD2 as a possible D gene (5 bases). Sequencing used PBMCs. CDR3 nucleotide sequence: TGTGCCAGCAGCGCAACAGCCGGGAACTCCTACGAGCAGTACTTC. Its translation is CASSATAGNSYEQYF.